Below, 18 T cell receptor beta chains from the same sample are listed, as sequenced in a study of naive and memory T cell subsets. Findings and caveats of the study: Naive repertoires, especially CD8, held a few larger clonotypes, possibly memory cells re-expressing CD45RA.

No antigen has been assigned to these receptors. An equimolar mix of two oligonucleotides served as the beta constant-region primer for TRBC1 and TRBC2. Nested alpha and beta constant-region primers with the SP2 primer drove four PCR rounds on ligated cDNA. TCRdb analysed the UMI-ligation and nested PCR reads with MiXCR anew, one entry per CDR3 protein. The table shows 150,000 or so distinct CDR3 sequences, with roughly 20% occurring only once. Sequenced input: naive CD4+ T cells from blood. These receptor sequences come from a human donor in good health.

This sequence joins TRBV6-5 and TRBJ1-5, with D unresolved. The CDR3 contains 14 residues. Trimming removed 2 bases at V and 5 bases at J, with 10 bases between. The germline gives CDR1 MNHEY, CDR2 SVGAGI. The CDR3 nucleotides read TGTGCCAGCAGTTACGCCCTGCAGGATCAGCCCCAGCATTTT. This sequence encodes CASSYALQDQPQHF.

The chain couples TRBV15 to TRBJ2-7, with D maybe TRBD2 (5 bases). The CDR3 totals 18 residues. Trimming took off 1 base at V and 3 bases at J, with 22 bases between the two ends. Germline values: CDR1 LNHNV, CDR2 YYDKDF (reference sequence). This CDR3 reads CATSRGARAAGVSYEQYF. The CDR3 DNA reads TGTGCCACCAGCAGAGGGGCTCGAGCAGCCGGGGTAAGCTACGAGCAGTACTTC.

The gene calls are TRBV9 and TRBJ2-2; D is undetermined. Germline loops: CDR1 SGDLS, CDR2 YYNGEE. The CDR3 totals 21 residues. V gave up 0 bases and J gave up 5 bases, with 29 bases separating them. The CDR3 protein is CASSVGPRRIAETAITGELFF. Written as DNA, the CDR3 is TGTGCCAGCAGCGTAGGGCCCCGCCGAATCGCAGAGACGGCGATAACCGGGGAGCTGTTTTTT. Based on the CDR3 plus reference TRBV9 and TRBJ2-2, the full variable domain is DSGVTQTPKHLITATGQRVTLRCSPRSGDLSVYWYQQSLDQGLQFLIQYYNGEERAKGNILERFSAQQFPDLHSELNLSSLELGDSALYFCASSVGPRRIAETAITGELFFGEGSRLTVL.

This clonotype was detected ten times or more. This chain connects TRBV11-2 to TRBJ2-1; D might be TRBD2 (6 bases). Germline CDR1 SGHAT, CDR2 FQNNGV. The CDR3 is made up of 16 amino acids. Trimming cost V 0 bases and J 4 bases, with 13 bases left between them. This CDR3 reads CASSLEEGPRYNEQFF. The DNA of the CDR3 is TGTGCCAGCAGCTTAGAGGAGGGACCCAGATACAATGAGCAGTTCTTC.

The chain couples TRBV21-1 to TRBJ2-2; no DNA check was done on the table's D call, TRBD1. TRBV21-1 represents a pseudogene. The CDR3 is 17 amino acids. CDR3 region: CASSHIKGAPPTGELFF. The CDR3 DNA follows: TGTGCCAGCAGTCACATAAAGGGGGCGCCCCCCACCGGGGAGCTGTTTTTT.

V and J are TRBV20-1 and TRBJ2-7; TRBD1 agrees at 7 bases. Germline CDR1 is DFQATT and CDR2 is SNEGSKA (reference sequence). The J segment lost 3 bases and the V segment lost 6 bases, leaving 8 bases of the junction unmatched. CDR3 size: 13 residues. In DNA, the CDR3 is TGCAGTGCAAGCCCGGGACAGTACTACGAGCAGTACTTC. Amino acid sequence: CSASPGQYYEQYF.

V is TRBV5-6 and J is TRBJ2-7; D unclear. The germline CDR1 and CDR2 sequences are SGHDT and YYEEEE. This CDR3 contains 14 residues. V lost 6 bases and J 6 bases, leaving 19 bases between the germline ends. The CDR3 here is CASNTPSRTSEQYF. The CDR3 DNA reads TGTGCCAGCAACACTCCGAGCAGGACGTCCGAGCAGTACTTC.

This clonotype has a count of ten or more. V usage is TRBV20-1 and J usage is TRBJ2-5; 10 bases are shared with TRBD1. Germline values: CDR1 DFQATT, CDR2 SNEGSKA (reference sequence). The CDR3 is 14 amino acids. V lost 5 bases, J lost 3 bases, and 6 bases stayed unmatched. The DNA for the CDR3 is TGCAGTGCTGTTCCGGGACAGGGGAAAGAGACCCAGTACTTC. This gives the protein CSAVPGQGKETQYF.

A word on this clonotype: A much larger clone is a single base away; this may be a read error. This chain links TRBV28 with TRBJ2-5; TRBD2 matches 8 bases. The germline V gene encodes CDR1 MDHEN and CDR2 SYDVKM. This CDR3 is 17 amino acids long. V was pared by 4 bases and J by 2 bases, with 12 bases of the junction left unmatched. CDR3 in DNA: TGTGCCAGCAGTTACCATCCCTGGAGCGGGAGACAAGAGACCCAGTACTTC. Translating it yields CASSYHPWSGRQETQYF.

In this sample, this clonotype turned up many times. The gene calls are TRBV13 and TRBJ2-1; the D is unclear. The CDR3 consists of 15 residues. Looked up from germline, CDR1 is PRHDT and CDR2 is FYEKMQ (reference sequence). Trimming removed 1 base at V and 4 bases at J, with 11 bases between. The CDR3 DNA sequence: TGTGCCAGCAGCTTAGAGCCGGGCCGGTACAATGAGCAGTTCTTC. It translates to CASSLEPGRYNEQFF.

This clonotype was seen at least ten times. This rearrangement joins TRBV5-5 to TRBJ2-1; 10 bases are shared with TRBD2. The CDR3 is made up of 16 amino acids. Germline CDR1 and CDR2: SGHKS and YYEKEE (reference sequence). Losses at the gene ends were 3 bases for V and 2 bases for J; bases not matched to a gene: 5. CDR3 in amino acids: CASSSTTSGAYNEQFF. DNA for the CDR3: TGTGCCAGCAGCTCCACAACTAGCGGGGCCTACAATGAGCAGTTCTTC.

V gene TRBV5-6 combines with J gene TRBJ1-1, with D hard to call. V was cut by 3 bases and J by 4 bases, with 13 bases left in between. This CDR3 spans 14 amino acids. Germline V CDR1 and CDR2: SGHDT, YYEEEE. Here the CDR3 reads CASSSPGRVTEAFF. The CDR3 DNA reads TGTGCCAGCAGCTCACCCGGACGGGTCACTGAAGCTTTCTTT.

This CDR3 reads CASSSPKPGEQYF. The CDR3 nucleotides are TGTGCCAGCAGTTCTCCAAAGCCTGGGGAGCAGTACTTC. V usage is TRBV28 and J usage is TRBJ2-7; no firm D call. The CDR3 runs 13 residues. The germline V gene has CDR1 MDHEN and CDR2 SYDVKM. Trimming took 4 bases from V and 7 from J, leaving 14 bases between them.

The CDR3: CSAHELRADGYTF. The DNA of the CDR3 is TGCAGTGCTCACGAACTCCGGGCGGATGGCTACACCTTC. The chain recombines TRBV20-1 with TRBJ1-2; D remains unclear. The germline CDR1 and CDR2 sequences are DFQATT and SNEGSKA (reference sequence). V was clipped by 5 bases and J by 6 bases, with 16 bases between them. The CDR3 covers 13 residues.

The chain employs TRBV30 and TRBJ2-1; unclear D gene. V was pared by 0 bases and J by 5 bases, with 8 bases between. The CDR3 contains 13 residues. Germline values: CDR1 GTSNPN, CDR2 SVGIG (reference sequence). DNA of the CDR3: TGTGCCTGGAGTGTAGGCAACAACAATGAGCAGTTCTTC. Translated: CAWSVGNNNEQFF.

This clonotype was observed a few times. V usage is TRBV5-1 and J usage is TRBJ2-2, with 7 nucleotides matching TRBD1. Germline V CDR1 and CDR2: SGHRS, YFSETQ. The CDR3 has 15 residues. Trimming removed 2 bases from V and 2 bases from J; junction bases left unmatched: 3. Here the CDR3 DNA reads TGCGCCAGCAGCTTCCGGGACAGTAACACCGGGGAGCTGTTTTTT. Translation gives CASSFRDSNTGELFF.

This clonotype was counted ten times or more. This rearrangement joins TRBV28 to TRBJ2-1, with 14 bases matching TRBD2. Germline V gene data show CDR1 as MDHEN and CDR2 as SYDVKM. This CDR3 spans 15 amino acids. V lost 8 bases and J lost 7; bases outside the gene matches: 7. The CDR3 DNA follows: TGTGCCAGCGGAGATCGGACTAGCGGGAGGAATGAGCAGTTCTTC. It translates to CASGDRTSGRNEQFF. Complete variable domain (other parts from reference TRBV28 and TRBJ2-1): DVKVTQSSRYLVKRTGEKVFLECVQDMDHENMFWYRQDPGLGLRLIYFSYDVKMKEKGDIPEGYSVSREKKERFSLILESASTNQTSMYLCASGDRTSGRNEQFFGPGTRLTVL.

This clonotype has just a few counts. J is TRBJ2-5 and V is TRBV19; 8 positions match TRBD1. This CDR3 contains 16 residues. Germline V gives CDR1 LNHDA, CDR2 SQIVND (reference sequence). V shed 3 bases and J 0 bases; nucleotides not matched to a gene: 6. CDR3 in amino acids: CASSIMWTGNQETQYF. The CDR3 nucleotides are TGTGCCAGTAGTATTATGTGGACAGGGAACCAAGAGACCCAGTACTTC. The whole variable domain, remainder taken from reference TRBV19 and TRBJ2-5, is DGGITQSPKYLFRKEGQNVTLSCEQNLNHDAMYWYRQDPGQGLRLIYYSQIVNDFQKGDIAEGYSVSREKKESFPLTVTSAQKNPTAFYLCASSIMWTGNQETQYFGPGTRLLVL.